This record covers a single T cell receptor beta chain. Its cognate antigen has yet to be identified. Qualities for individual bases were not recorded, and no much larger clone is one base off. The sample is drawn from a study of T cell clones after liver transplantation (dated 2019 in TCRdb). Regarding the research as a whole: The samples were obtained from ITN030ST, a randomized trial that attempted immunosuppression withdrawal within 2 years after liver transplantation. Donor-reactive T cell clones were identified by TCRbeta sequencing following a pre-transplant mixed lymphocyte reaction and were subsequently tracked in post-transplant blood. As an antigen-independent comparator for donor-reactive sequences, third party-reactive TCRbeta sequences were also identified from pre-transplant MLRs. Three of the eight recipients were HCV-positive; the others were transplanted for non-autoimmune, non-viral indications. The subjects received no induction therapy and were kept on standard immunosuppression until randomization at 12-24 months post-transplant. Tolerance was defined as complete withdrawal of immunosuppression for at least one year without a rise in liver enzymes beyond twice the upper limit of normal. Blood samples were collected pre-transplant, pre-randomization before withdrawal, and post-randomization after either complete withdrawal or failed withdrawal. The studied cohort comprised 8 liver transplant recipients, 3 classified as tolerant and 5 as non-tolerant.

The time point label corresponds to: pre-transplant. Thawed unstimulated PBMCs were stained for CD3, CD4 and CD8 and FACS-sorted into CD3+CD4+ and CD3+CD8+ populations. All 8 studied subjects were randomized to immunosuppression withdrawal. Genomic DNA was isolated with the Qiagen DNeasy Blood and Tissue Kit. Results and caveats for the whole study, not just this receptor: Low numbers of available donor cells limited the measurable donor-reactive repertoire in two subjects. The conclusions were preliminary, being limited by small, heterogeneous patient numbers and by non-standardized post-transplant time points. The decline in donor-reactive sequences exceeded the decline in third party-reactive sequences, suggesting partial antigen-specific deletion that was unrelated to withdrawal success. Since no allograft tissue specimens were available, donor-reactive T cells may have migrated into the graft instead of being deleted. When repertoire turnover was accounted for, significantly reduced detection of donor-reactive sequences was found in 7 of 8 subjects for CD4 and in 8 of 8 subjects for CD8. A significant post-transplant decrease in circulating donor-reactive CD4 TCRbeta sequences was observed in most of the 8 subjects, irrespective of tolerance or HCV status.

High-throughput TCRbeta CDR3 sequencing of frozen genomic DNA was performed by immunoSEQ, including PCR amplification, mapping, bias correction and internal controls. The source study handled its data this way. Only productive rearrangements were retained, and each unique TCRbeta sequence was defined by its CDR3 nucleotide sequence together with its V and J gene. Donor-reactive sequences required at least 5-fold expansion in CFSE-low cells versus unstimulated pre-transplant cells and at least 0.01% frequency. Minimum frequency thresholds were set for each subject on the basis of the unstimulated sample with the lowest template count, so that a detection power of at least 90% was ensured. Jensen-Shannon divergence between the top 1000 TCRbeta sequences post- versus pre-transplant served as the measure of repertoire turnover. Changes in detection of donor-reactive sequences were assessed with two-sided Fisher's exact tests. Imported from immuneACCESS, the table was reduced by TCRdb to in-frame sequences with V and J called. These copies leave out some clones; in studies compared against another copy, an unresolved V gene accounts for under half, and the cause of the remainder is not known. That table supplies the V and J calls and clone size; D and trimming were determined from the DNA. The sample includes approximately 68,000 clones, with 80% observed a single time. About 0.6% of the sample is taken by the ten largest.

The specimen comprised CD4+ T cells from blood, sampled before liver transplant. This clonotype was obtained from a human donor who received a liver transplant.

The DNA is as follows: TGTGCCAGCAGCGTAGACGGTGTCGGCGAGCAGTACTTC. Translated, this is CASSVDGVGEQYF. The chain was built from TRBV9 and TRBJ2-7; a confident D gene designation cannot be given. The CDR1 and CDR2 encoded by the germline V gene are SGDLS and YYNGEE. The CDR3 holds 13 amino acids from the cysteine to the phenylalanine. The only DNA kept is the CDR3, 39 bases in frame from the first base. A distance of 10 bases separates the germline ends of V and J, which lose 0 bases and 6 bases respectively.